This TCR beta chain was found in a study of patients and donors after allogeneic stem cell transplantation. The CDR3 spans 16 residues. Germline loops: CDR1 SGHRS, CDR2 YFSETQ. V lost 0 bases to trimming and J lost 4 bases; unmatched junction nucleotides: 6. By sample fraction, this clonotype is medium-sized. TCRdb ran MiXCR on the RT-PCR reads and lists one entry per CDR3 protein. Here the sample spans 6,800 or so distinct CDR3 sequences, approximately 12% being singletons. The rearrangement joins TRBV5-1 to TRBJ2-1; 8 bases are a match to TRBD2. The clonotype originates from a human donor who was either an allogeneic HSCT recipient or a stem cell or donor lymphocyte infusion donor (not recorded which). It is not recorded whose cells these are; they may come from a transplant donor. Sequencing used blood, either unsorted or a sorted T cell fraction (not recorded which). The CDR3 spells CASSLGVASGYNEQFF. CDR3 nucleotide sequence: TGCGCCAGCAGCTTGGGGGTCGCTAGCGGGTACAATGAGCAGTTCTTC.